This T cell receptor beta chain was obtained from a study of T-cell reconstitution after alpha-beta-depleted transplantation in children. This sample's TCRbeta library carried unique molecular identifier barcodes. TCRdb re-called the PCR reads through MiXCR, storing one row per CDR3 protein. The table lists roughly 50,000 distinct CDR3 sequences, 40% to 55% of them singletons. This CDR3 comprises 15 residues. The germline CDR1 and CDR2 sequences are LGHDT and YNNKEL (reference sequence). V dropped 1 base and J dropped 4 bases, with 14 bases sitting between them. This clonotype was sampled from a male patient younger than 18 who had a stem cell transplant for acute lymphoblastic leukemia, so the T cells may come from the graft donor. Source: PBMCs, mostly from graft donor cells, taken 360 days after TCRalphabeta/CD19-depleted stem cell transplant. The V call is TRBV3-1, the J call TRBJ2-7; no definite D call. The CDR3 reads CASSQVSSGAYEQYF. CDR3 nucleotide sequence: TGTGCCAGCAGCCAAGTCTCATCGGGCGCATACGAGCAGTACTTC.